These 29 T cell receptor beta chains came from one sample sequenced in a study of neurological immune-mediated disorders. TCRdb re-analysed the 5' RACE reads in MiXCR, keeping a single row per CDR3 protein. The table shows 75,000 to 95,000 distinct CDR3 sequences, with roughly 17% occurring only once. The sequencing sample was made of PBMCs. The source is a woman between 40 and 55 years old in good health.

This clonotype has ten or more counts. The CDR3 here is CASSYGTEVEAFF. The CDR3, as DNA: TGTGCCAGCAGTTATGGGACAGAGGTAGAAGCTTTCTTT. The chain recombines TRBV6-2 or TRBV6-3 with TRBJ1-1; 7 bases fit TRBD1. The germline V gene has CDR1 MNHEY and CDR2 SVGEGT. The V gene end was trimmed by 3 bases and the J gene end by 8 bases; junction bases not matched to a gene: 6. The CDR3 is 13 residues long.

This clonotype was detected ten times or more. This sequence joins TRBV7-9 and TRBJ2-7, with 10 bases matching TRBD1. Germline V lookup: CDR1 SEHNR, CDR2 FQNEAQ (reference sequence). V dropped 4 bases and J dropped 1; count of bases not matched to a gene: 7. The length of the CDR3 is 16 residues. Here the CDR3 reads CASSYVPGQGSYEQYF. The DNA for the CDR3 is TGTGCCAGCAGCTATGTCCCGGGACAGGGGTCCTACGAGCAGTACTTC. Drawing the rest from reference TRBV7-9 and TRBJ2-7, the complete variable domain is DTGVSQNPRHKITKRGQNVTFRCDPISEHNRLYWYRQTLGQGPEFLTYFQNEAQLEKSRLLSDRFSAERPKGSFSTLEIQRTEQGDSAMYLCASSYVPGQGSYEQYFGPGTRLTVT.

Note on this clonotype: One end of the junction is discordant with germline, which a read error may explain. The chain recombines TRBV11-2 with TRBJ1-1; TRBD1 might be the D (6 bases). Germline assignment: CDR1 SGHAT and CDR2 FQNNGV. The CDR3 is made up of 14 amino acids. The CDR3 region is CASSLQGMDTEAFF. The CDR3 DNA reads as TGCGCCAGCAGCTTACAGGGAATGGACACTGAAGCTTTCTTT.

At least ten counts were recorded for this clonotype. CDR3 region: CASSQDWEGTEAFF. The CDR3 region has the DNA TGTGCCAGCAGCCAAGATTGGGAAGGTACTGAAGCTTTCTTT. The V gene is TRBV4-2, the J gene TRBJ1-1; D gene unclear. The CDR3 is 14 amino acids. The germline gives CDR1 LGHNA, CDR2 YNFKEQ. Trimming shortened V by 0 bases and J by 5 bases, and 10 bases separated the two germline ends.

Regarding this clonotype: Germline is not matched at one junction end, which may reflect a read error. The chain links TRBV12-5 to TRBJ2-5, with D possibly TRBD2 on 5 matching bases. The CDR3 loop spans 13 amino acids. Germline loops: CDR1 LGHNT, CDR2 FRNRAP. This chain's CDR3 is CASAHGGSETRYF. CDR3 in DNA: TGTGCTAGTGCCCACGGCGGGTCAGAGACCCGGTACTTC.

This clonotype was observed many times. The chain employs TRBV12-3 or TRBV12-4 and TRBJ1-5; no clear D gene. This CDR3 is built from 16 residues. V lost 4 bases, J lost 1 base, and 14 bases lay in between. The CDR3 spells CASSWRTFESNQPQHF. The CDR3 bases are TGTGCCAGCAGTTGGCGGACGTTCGAGAGCAATCAGCCCCAGCATTTT.

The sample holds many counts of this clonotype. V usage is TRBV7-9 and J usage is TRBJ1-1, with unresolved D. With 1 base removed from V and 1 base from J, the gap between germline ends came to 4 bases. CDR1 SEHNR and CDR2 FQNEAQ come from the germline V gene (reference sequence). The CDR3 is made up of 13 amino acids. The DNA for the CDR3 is TGTGCCAGCAGCTTAGAGGGGAACACTGAAGCTTTCTTT. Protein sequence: CASSLEGNTEAFF.

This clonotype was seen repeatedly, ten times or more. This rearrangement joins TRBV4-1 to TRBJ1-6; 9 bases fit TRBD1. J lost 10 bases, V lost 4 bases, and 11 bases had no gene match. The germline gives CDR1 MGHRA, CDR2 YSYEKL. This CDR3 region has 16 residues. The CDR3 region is CASSLSPGQGNSPLHF. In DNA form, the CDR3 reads TGCGCCAGCAGCCTATCCCCGGGACAGGGAAACTCACCCCTCCACTTT.

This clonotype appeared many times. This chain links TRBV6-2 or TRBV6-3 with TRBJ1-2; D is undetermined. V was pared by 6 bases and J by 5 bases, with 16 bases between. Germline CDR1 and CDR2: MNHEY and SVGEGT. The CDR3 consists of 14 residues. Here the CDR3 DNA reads TGTGCCAGCAGCCTGGAAGGTTTGGGATATGGCTACACCTTC. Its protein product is CASSLEGLGYGYTF.

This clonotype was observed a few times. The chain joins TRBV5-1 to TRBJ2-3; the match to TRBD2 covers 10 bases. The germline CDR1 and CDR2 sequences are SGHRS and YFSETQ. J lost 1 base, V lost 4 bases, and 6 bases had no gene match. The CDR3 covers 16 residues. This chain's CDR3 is CASSTIAGGRTDTQYF. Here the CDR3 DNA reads TGCGCCAGCAGCACGATAGCGGGGGGTCGCACAGATACGCAGTATTTT.

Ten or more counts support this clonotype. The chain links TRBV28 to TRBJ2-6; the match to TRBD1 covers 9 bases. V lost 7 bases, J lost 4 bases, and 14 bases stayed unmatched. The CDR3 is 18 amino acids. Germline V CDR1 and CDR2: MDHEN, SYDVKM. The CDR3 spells CASTSYRDRASGANVLTF. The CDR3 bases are TGTGCCAGCACATCATACCGGGACAGGGCATCCGGGGCCAACGTCCTGACTTTC.

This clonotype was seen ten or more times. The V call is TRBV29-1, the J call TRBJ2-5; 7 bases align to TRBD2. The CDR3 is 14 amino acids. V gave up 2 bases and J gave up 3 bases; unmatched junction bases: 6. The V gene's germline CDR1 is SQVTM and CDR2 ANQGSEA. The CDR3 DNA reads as TGCAGCGTTGAATATGGGGGGAGGGAAGAGACCCAGTACTTC. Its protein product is CSVEYGGREETQYF.

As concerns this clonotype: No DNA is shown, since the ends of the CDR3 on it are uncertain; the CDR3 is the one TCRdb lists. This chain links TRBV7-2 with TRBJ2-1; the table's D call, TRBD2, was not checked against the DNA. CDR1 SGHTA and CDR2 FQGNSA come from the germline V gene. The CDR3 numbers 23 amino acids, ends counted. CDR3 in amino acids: CASSFYICSASGSSGGVREEQFF.

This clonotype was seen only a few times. DNA for the CDR3: TGTGCCAGCAGTTTAATGGCGGGAACAGATACGCAGTATTTT. Residues: CASSLMAGTDTQYF. The rearrangement links TRBV12-3 or TRBV12-4 to TRBJ2-3; weak D call: TRBD2 (6 bases). V lost 2 bases and J 3 bases, leaving 9 bases between the germline ends. The CDR3 contains 14 residues.

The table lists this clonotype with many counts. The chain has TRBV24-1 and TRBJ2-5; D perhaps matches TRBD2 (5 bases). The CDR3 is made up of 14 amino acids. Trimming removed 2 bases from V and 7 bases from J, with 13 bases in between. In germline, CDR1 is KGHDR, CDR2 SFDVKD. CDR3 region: CATSDSGLRGTQYF. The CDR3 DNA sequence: TGTGCCACCAGTGATTCAGGACTTCGGGGGACCCAGTACTTC.

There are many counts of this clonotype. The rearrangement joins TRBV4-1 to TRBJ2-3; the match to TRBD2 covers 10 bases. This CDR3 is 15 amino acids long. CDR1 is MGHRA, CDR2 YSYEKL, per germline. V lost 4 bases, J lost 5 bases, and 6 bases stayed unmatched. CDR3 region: CASSRGAGGRDTQYF. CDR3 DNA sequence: TGCGCCAGCAGCCGCGGAGCGGGGGGGCGAGATACGCAGTATTTT.

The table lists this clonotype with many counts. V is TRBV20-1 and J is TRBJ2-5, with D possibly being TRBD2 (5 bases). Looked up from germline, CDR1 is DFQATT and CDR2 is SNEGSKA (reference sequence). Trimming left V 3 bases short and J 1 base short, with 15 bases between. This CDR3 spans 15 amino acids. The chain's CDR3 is CSARWYGGLQETQYF. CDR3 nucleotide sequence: TGCAGTGCTAGGTGGTATGGCGGACTCCAAGAGACCCAGTACTTC.

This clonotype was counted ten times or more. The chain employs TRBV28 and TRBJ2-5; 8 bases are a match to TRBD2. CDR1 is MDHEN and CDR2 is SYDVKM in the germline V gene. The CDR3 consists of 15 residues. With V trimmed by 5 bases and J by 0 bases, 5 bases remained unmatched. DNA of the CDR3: TGTGCCAGCAGTGGTAGCGGGGACAACCAAGAGACCCAGTACTTC. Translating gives CASSGSGDNQETQYF. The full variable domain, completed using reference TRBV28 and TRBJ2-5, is DVKVTQSSRYLVKRTGEKVFLECVQDMDHENMFWYRQDPGLGLRLIYFSYDVKMKEKGDIPEGYSVSREKKERFSLILESASTNQTSMYLCASSGSGDNQETQYFGPGTRLLVL.

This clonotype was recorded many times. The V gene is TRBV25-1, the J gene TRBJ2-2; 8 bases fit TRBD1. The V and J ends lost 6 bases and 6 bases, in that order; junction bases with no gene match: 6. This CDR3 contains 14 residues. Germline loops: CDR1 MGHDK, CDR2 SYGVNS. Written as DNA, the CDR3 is TGTGCCAGCAGAAGCAGACAGGGGTCCGGGGAGCTGTTTTTT. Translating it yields CASRSRQGSGELFF.

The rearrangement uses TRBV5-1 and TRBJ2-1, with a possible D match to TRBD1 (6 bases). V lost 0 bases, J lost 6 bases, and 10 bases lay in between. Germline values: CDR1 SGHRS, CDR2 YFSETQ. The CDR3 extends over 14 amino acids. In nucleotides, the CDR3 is TGCGCCAGCAGCTTGGTAGCAGGGGCCAATGAGCAGTTCTTC. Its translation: CASSLVAGANEQFF.

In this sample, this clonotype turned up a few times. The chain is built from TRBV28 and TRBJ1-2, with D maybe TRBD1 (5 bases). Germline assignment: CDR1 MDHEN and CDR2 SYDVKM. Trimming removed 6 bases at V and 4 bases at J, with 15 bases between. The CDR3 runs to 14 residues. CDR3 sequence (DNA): TGTGCCAGCAGAAGCCCGACAGAACCCTATGGCTACACCTTC. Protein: CASRSPTEPYGYTF.

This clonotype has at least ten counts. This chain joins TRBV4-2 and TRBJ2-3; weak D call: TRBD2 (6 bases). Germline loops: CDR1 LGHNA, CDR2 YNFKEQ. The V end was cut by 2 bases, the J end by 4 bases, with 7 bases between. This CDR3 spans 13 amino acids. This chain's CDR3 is CASSQPSADTQYF. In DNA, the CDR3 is TGTGCCAGCAGCCAACCTAGCGCAGATACGCAGTATTTT.

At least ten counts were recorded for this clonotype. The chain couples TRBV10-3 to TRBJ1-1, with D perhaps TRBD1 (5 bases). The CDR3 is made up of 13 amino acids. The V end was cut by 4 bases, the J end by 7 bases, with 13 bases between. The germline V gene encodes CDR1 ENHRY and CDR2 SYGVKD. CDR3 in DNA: TGTGCCATCAGTGGACAGACGATAGATGAAGCTTTCTTT. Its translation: CAISGQTIDEAFF.

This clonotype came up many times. CDR3 sequence reads: CAWSGAGTEAFF. The DNA for the CDR3 is TGTGCCTGGAGTGGAGCCGGGACTGAAGCTTTCTTT. The chain has TRBV30 and TRBJ1-1; D ambiguous. This CDR3 contains 12 residues. CDR1 is GTSNPN and CDR2 is SVGIG in the germline V gene (reference sequence). The V gene lost 1 base and the J gene lost 5 bases, with 8 bases spanning the gap.

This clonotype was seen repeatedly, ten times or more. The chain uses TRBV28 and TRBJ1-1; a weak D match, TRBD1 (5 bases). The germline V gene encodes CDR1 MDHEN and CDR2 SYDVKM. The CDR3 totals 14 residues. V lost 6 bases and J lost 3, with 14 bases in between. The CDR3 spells CASREGQDYTEAFF. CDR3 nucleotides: TGTGCCAGCAGAGAGGGGCAGGACTACACTGAAGCTTTCTTT.

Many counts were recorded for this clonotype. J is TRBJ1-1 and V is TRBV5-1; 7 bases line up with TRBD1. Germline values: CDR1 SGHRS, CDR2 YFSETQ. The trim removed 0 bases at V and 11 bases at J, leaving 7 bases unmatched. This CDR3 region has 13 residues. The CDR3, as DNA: TGCGCCAGCAGCTTGGGGCAGGGGGAGTGGGCTTTCTTT. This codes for CASSLGQGEWAFF.

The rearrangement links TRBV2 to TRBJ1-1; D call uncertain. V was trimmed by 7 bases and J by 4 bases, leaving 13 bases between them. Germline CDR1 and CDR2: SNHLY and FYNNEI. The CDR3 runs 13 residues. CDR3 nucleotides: TGTGCCAGCACCCCGGGGAGTCGCACTGAAGCTTTCTTT. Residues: CASTPGSRTEAFF. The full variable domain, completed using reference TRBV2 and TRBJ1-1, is EPEVTQTPSHQVTQMGQEVILRCVPISNHLYFYWYRQILGQKVEFLVSFYNNEISEKSEIFDDQFSVERPDGSNFTLKIRSTKLEDSAMYFCASTPGSRTEAFFGQGTRLTVV.

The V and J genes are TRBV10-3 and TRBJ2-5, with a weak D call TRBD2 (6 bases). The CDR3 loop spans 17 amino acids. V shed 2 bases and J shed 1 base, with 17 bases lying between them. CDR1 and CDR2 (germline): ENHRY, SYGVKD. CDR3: CAISEKGSGLIQETQYF. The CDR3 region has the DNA TGTGCCATCAGTGAGAAAGGTAGCGGATTGATCCAAGAGACCCAGTACTTC.

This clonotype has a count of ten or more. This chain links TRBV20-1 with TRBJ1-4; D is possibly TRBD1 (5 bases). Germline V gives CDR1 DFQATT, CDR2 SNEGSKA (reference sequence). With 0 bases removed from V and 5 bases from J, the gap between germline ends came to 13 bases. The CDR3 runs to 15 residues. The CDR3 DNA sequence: TGCAGTGCTAGAGATCAGGACAAGGGGAATGAAAAACTGTTTTTT. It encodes CSARDQDKGNEKLFF.